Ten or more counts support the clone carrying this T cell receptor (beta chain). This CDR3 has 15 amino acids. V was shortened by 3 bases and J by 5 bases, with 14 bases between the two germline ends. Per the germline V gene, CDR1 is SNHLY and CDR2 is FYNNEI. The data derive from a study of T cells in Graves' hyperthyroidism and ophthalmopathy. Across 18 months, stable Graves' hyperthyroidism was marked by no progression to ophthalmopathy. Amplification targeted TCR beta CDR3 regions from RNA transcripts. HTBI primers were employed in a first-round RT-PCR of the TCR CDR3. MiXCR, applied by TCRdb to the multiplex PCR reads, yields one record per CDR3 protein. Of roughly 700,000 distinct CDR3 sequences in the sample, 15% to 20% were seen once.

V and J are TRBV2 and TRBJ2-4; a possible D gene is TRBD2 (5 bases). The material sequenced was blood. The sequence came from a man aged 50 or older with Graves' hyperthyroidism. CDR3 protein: CASSEPAEVENIQYF. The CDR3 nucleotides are TGTGCCAGCAGTGAGCCAGCGGAGGTGGAAAACATTCAGTACTTC.